This T cell receptor (beta chain) is drawn from a study of human T cells and chemical hapten exposure. Overall study: Weekly administration of diphenylcyclopropenone to the scalp of patients continued throughout the approximately 25-week study. Small discrepancies in pooled library volume mainly accounted for the varying TCR yields per sample. Patch testing placed 0.01% DPC on the upper back, with readings at 6 days.

TCRdb independently ran MiXCR on the RACE reads; one entry per CDR3 protein. The data contain fewer than 150,000 distinct CDR3 sequences, 10% to 15% of them singletons. Time point meaning: patch test 2, 6 weeks after DPC sensitization. As to treatment: therapeutic diphenylcyclopropenone sensitization with weekly scalp DPC. The V and J ends lost 5 bases and 2 bases, in that order; junction bases with no gene match: 2. Per the germline V gene, CDR1 is MNHNY and CDR2 is SVGAGI (reference sequence). The CDR3 is 14 amino acids. Study-level findings and limits: PT1 expanded TCR numbers rose with patch test score.

Comment on this clonotype: What it binds is unknown.

The material sequenced was whole blood, taken in connection with sensitization to the hapten diphenylcyclopropenone (DPC). This chain uses TRBV6-6 with TRBJ2-7, with TRBD1 identical over 11 bases. The sequence derives from a woman in her forties or fifties with alopecia areata. Some clones in this sample may be carry-over from other donors' samples. In DNA form, the CDR3 reads TGTGCCAGCAGTCGGACAGGGGGCACCTACGAGCAGTACTTC. Encoded protein: CASSRTGGTYEQYF.